The present T cell receptor (beta chain) was sequenced within a study of cytomegalovirus exposure and HLA in healthy donors. Study-wide results and caveats: Most sequenced TCRs were rare (though some public TCRs occurred in many donors). In an earlier analysis, about 87% or about 30%: the productive usage of most TCR beta V segments.

The length of the CDR3 is 15 residues. Germline CDR1 and CDR2: MDHEN and SYDVKM. V was shortened by 1 base and J by 7 bases, with 14 bases between the two germline ends. Primers for the PCR totalled 60 Vbeta and 13 Jbeta. Profiled with immunoSEQ multiplex PCR; TCRdb holds only in-frame clones, not every one. The table shows nearly 110,000 clones, with under 80% occurring only once. About this clone itself: Its antigen is unidentified.

This receptor was obtained from a woman aged 45-65 years in good health and CMV-seropositive. Sequences were obtained from PBMCs. The chain couples TRBV28 to TRBJ1-5; D unresolved. CDR3 in amino acids: CASSLSAGAGQPQHF. DNA of the CDR3: TGTGCCAGCAGTTTATCAGCGGGTGCCGGGCAGCCCCAGCATTTT.